This T cell receptor beta chain was profiled in a study of technical replicates of blood from several donors (dated by TCRdb to about 2017). The method was the immunoSEQ multiplex PCR assay. Sourced from immuneACCESS, this table was stored by TCRdb with only in-frame sequences that have V and J called. A share of the clones is absent; for the studies checked, an unresolved V gene accounts for under half, and the remainder has no known explanation. For this sample the table gives tens of thousands of clones, of which 90% to 95% were detected only once. The ten biggest clones cover 0.25% of the sample. As regards this clone: The specificity of this receptor is unknown. Base qualities are not recorded, but no much larger clone differs from it by a single base.

CDR3 length: 14 amino acids, cysteine to phenylalanine. Only the CDR3 portion is preserved as DNA: 42 bases, with reading frame beginning at the first base. V is pruned by 5 bases and J by 6 bases, leaving 7 bases of the junction without a gene match. According to the germline V gene (reference sequence), CDR1 reads MNHNY and CDR2 reads SVGAGI. This TCR derives from a human donor in good health. The sample consisted of T cells isolated from PBMCs. The rearranged chain carries TRBV6-6 and TRBJ2-3; 8 bases in the middle match TRBD1. The CDR3 reads as follows: CASSNGQGVDTQYF. The DNA is TGTGCCAGCAGTAACGGACAGGGTGTCGATACGCAGTATTTT.